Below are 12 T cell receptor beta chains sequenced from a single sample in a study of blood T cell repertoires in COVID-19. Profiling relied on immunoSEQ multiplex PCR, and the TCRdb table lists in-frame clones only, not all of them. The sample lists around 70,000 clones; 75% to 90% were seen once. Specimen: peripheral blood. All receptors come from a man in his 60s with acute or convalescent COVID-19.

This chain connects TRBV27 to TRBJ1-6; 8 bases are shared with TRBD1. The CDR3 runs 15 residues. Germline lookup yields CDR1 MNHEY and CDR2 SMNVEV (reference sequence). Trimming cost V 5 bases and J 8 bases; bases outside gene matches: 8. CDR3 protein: CASSRLTGGDSPLHF. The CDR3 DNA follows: TGTGCCAGCAGTCGACTCACAGGGGGGGATTCACCCCTCCACTTT.

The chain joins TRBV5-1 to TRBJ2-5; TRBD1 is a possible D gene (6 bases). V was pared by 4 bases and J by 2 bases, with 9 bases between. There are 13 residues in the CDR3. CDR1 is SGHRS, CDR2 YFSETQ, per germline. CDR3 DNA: TGCGCCAGCAGCCCAGGACAGCAAGAGACCCAGTACTTC. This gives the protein CASSPGQQETQYF.

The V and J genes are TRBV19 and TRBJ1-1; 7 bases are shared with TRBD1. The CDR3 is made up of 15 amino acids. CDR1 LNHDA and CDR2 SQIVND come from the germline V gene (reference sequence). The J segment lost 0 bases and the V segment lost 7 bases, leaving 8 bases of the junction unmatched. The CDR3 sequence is CASNNPGGMNTEAFF. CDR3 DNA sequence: TGTGCCAGTAATAATCCAGGGGGTATGAACACTGAAGCTTTCTTT.

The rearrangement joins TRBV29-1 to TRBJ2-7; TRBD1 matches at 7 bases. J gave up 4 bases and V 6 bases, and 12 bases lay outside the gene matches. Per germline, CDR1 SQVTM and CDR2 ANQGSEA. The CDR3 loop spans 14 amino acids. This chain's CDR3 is CSVVGTAHQYEQYF. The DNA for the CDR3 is TGCAGCGTCGTCGGGACAGCCCACCAGTACGAGCAGTACTTC.

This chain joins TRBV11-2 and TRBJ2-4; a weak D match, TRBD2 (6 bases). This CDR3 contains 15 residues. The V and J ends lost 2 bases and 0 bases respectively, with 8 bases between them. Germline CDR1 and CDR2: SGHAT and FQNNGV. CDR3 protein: CASSLLLAAKNIQYF. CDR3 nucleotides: TGTGCCAGCAGCTTATTACTAGCAGCCAAAAACATTCAGTACTTC.

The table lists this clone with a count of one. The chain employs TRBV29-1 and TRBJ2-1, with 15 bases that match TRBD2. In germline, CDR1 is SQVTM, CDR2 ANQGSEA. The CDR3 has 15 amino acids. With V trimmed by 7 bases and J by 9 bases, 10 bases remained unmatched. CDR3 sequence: CSALGLAGGPGEQFF. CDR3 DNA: TGCAGCGCCTTAGGACTAGCGGGAGGGCCAGGTGAGCAGTTCTTC.

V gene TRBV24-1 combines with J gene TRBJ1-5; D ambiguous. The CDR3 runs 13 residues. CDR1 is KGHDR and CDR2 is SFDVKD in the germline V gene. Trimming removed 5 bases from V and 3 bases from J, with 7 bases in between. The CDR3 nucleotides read TGTGCCACCAGTGCACAGACCAATCAGCCCCAGCATTTT. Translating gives CATSAQTNQPQHF.

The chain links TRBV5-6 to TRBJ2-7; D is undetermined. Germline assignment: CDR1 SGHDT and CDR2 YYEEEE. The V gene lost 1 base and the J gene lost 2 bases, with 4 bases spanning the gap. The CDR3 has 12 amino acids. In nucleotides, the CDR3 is TGTGCCAGCAGCTTGTATACCTACGAGCAGTACTTC. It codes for CASSLYTYEQYF.

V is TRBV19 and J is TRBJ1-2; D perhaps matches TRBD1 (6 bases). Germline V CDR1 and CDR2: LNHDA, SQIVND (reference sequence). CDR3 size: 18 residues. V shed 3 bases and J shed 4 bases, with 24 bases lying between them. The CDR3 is CASSMAGTPTIWGYGYTF. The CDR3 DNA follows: TGTGCCAGTAGTATGGCCGGGACACCTACAATTTGGGGCTATGGCTACACCTTC.

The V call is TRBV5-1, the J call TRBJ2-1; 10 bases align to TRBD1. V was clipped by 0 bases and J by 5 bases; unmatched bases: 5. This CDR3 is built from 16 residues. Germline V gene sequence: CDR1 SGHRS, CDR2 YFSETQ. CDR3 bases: TGCGCCAGCAGCTTGGCCGGGACAGGGGCTCACAATGAGCAGTTCTTC. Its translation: CASSLAGTGAHNEQFF. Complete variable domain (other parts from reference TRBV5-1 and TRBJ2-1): KAGVTQTPRYLIKTRGQQVTLSCSPISGHRSVSWYQQTPGQGLQFLFEYFSETQRNKGNFPGRFSGRQFSNSRSEMNVSTLELGDSALYLCASSLAGTGAHNEQFFGPGTRLTVL.

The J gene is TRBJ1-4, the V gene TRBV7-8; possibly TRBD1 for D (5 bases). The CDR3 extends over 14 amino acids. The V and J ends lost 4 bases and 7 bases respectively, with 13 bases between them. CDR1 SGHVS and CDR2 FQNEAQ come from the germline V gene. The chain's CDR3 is CASSSSQGSEKLFF. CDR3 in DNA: TGTGCCAGCAGCTCCTCCCAGGGTAGTGAAAAACTGTTTTTT.

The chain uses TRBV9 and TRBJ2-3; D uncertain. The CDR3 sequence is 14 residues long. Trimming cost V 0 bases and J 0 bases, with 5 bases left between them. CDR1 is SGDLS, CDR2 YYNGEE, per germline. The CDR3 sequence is CASSVGTSTDTQYF. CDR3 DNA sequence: TGTGCCAGCAGCGTAGGAACTAGCACAGATACGCAGTATTTT.